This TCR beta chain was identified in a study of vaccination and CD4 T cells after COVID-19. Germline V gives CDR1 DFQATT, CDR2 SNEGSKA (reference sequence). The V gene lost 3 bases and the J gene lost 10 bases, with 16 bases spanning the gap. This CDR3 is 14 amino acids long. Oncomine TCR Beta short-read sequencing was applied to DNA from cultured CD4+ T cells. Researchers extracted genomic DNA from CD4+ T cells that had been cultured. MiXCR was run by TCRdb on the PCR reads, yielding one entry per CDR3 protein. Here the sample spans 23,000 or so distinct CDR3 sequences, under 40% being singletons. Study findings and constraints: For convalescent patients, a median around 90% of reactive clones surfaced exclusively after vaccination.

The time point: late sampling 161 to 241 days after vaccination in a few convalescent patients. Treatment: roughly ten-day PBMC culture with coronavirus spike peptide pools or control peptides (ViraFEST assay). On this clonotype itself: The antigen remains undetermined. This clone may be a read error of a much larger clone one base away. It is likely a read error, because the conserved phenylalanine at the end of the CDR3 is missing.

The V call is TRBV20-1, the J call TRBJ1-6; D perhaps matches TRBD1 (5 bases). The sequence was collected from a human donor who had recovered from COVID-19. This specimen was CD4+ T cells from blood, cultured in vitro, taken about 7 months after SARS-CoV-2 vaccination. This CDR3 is CSASPGQGRSPLHL. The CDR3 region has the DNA TGCAGTGCTAGTCCCGGGCAGGGACGGTCACCCCTCCACCTT.